This T cell receptor (beta chain) was sequenced during a study of patients and donors after allogeneic stem cell transplantation. V was trimmed by 6 bases and J by 7 bases, leaving 16 bases between them. The CDR3 sequence is 15 residues long. TCRdb independently ran MiXCR on the RT-PCR reads; one entry per CDR3 protein. The data hold 800,000 to 1,000,000 distinct CDR3 sequences, with roughly 17% observed a single time. This receptor was obtained from a human donor who was either an allogeneic HSCT recipient or a stem cell or donor lymphocyte infusion donor (not recorded which). It is not recorded whose cells these are; they may come from a transplant donor. Sequenced material: blood, either unsorted or a sorted T cell fraction (not recorded which). V usage is TRBV12-3 or TRBV12-4 and J usage is TRBJ2-6; tentatively, D is TRBD2 (5 bases). CDR3 region: CASSPGIGRANVLTF. The CDR3 DNA follows: TGTGCCAGCAGCCCGGGAATAGGCCGCGCCAACGTCCTGACTTTC.